This T cell receptor beta chain was captured in a study of T cells in women clearing cervical HPV infection. Across the whole study: Controls gave blood once infection was undetectable; cases at lesion identification.

The germline gives CDR1 SEHNR, CDR2 FQNEAQ (reference sequence). The CDR3 loop spans 14 amino acids. In regard to this clone: The read finishes 3 residues shy of the CDR3 end, and the germline J gene is used to complete it.

Sequencing was performed with immunoSEQ multiplex PCR; in TCRdb, only in-frame clones are kept and a portion is missing. The sample features roughly 20,000 clones, with roughly 5% in its top ten. This chain uses TRBV7-9 with TRBJ1-2; weak D call: TRBD1 (6 bases). The receptor was derived from a woman between 18 and 69 years old with a cervical HPV16 infection that either progressed to CIN3+ or cleared (not recorded which). The sequenced sample was blood buffy coat. CDR3 bases read: TGTGCCAGCAGCGCGGGTGACAGGTCCTACGAC. Translation: CASSAGDRSYD. The full CDR3 protein reads CASSAGDRSYDYTF.